The next 6 T cell receptor beta chains were all read from a single sample in a study of blood T cell repertoires in COVID-19. Using immunoSEQ multiplex PCR, the repertoire was profiled, and TCRdb retains in-frame clones only, with some absent. The table shows roughly 250,000 clones, with 84% occurring only once. Sequencing used peripheral blood. These receptors originate from a man aged 50-59 years with active or convalescent COVID-19.

The chain employs TRBV4-2 and TRBJ2-3; 12 bases are shared with TRBD1. Germline loops: CDR1 LGHNA, CDR2 YNFKEQ. The trim removed 5 bases at V and 8 bases at J, leaving 8 bases unmatched. The CDR3 spans 15 residues. CDR3 nucleotide sequence: TGTGCCAGCAGCAAAGGGGACAGGGGGCCCGGTACGCAGTATTTT. It yields the protein CASSKGDRGPGTQYF.

The chain is built from TRBV9 and TRBJ2-7, with D uncertain. There are 14 residues in the CDR3. Deletions cut 3 bases from V and 3 bases from J, with 13 bases between. Looked up from germline, CDR1 is SGDLS and CDR2 is YYNGEE. Here the CDR3 DNA reads TGTGCCAGCAGCGGCCCCCCACAGTTCTACGAGCAGTACTTC. Protein sequence: CASSGPPQFYEQYF. The variable domain in full, completed from reference TRBV9 and TRBJ2-7, reads DSGVTQTPKHLITATGQRVTLRCSPRSGDLSVYWYQQSLDQGLQFLIQYYNGEERAKGNILERFSAQQFPDLHSELNLSSLELGDSALYFCASSGPPQFYEQYFGPGTRLTVT.

This chain joins TRBV15 and TRBJ1-5; D is uncertain. This CDR3 is 15 amino acids long. Germline CDR1 and CDR2: LNHNV and YYDKDF (reference sequence). V gave up 0 bases and J gave up 2 bases, with 8 bases separating them. The CDR3 sequence is CATSRDWAGNQPQHF. Here the CDR3 DNA reads TGTGCCACCAGCAGAGATTGGGCAGGCAATCAGCCCCAGCATTTT.

V gene TRBV30 combines with J gene TRBJ1-2, with D possibly being TRBD1 (6 bases). V lost 3 bases and J 6 bases, leaving 14 bases between the germline ends. This CDR3 has 13 residues. CDR1 and CDR2 (germline): GTSNPN, SVGIG (reference sequence). CDR3 protein: CAWSVTGFHGYTF. CDR3 sequence (DNA): TGTGCCTGGAGCGTAACAGGGTTCCATGGCTACACCTTC.

The chain couples TRBV28 to TRBJ2-7; TRBD2 matches at 7 bases. The V gene end was trimmed by 8 bases and the J gene end by 6 bases; junction bases not matched to a gene: 13. Germline-derived CDR1 and CDR2 are MDHEN and SYDVKM. This CDR3 has 14 residues. The CDR3 here is CASHRIAGMGEQYF. The CDR3 DNA follows: TGTGCCAGCCACCGAATAGCGGGTATGGGCGAGCAGTACTTC. Using reference TRBV28 and TRBJ2-7 for the parts outside the CDR3, the full variable domain is DVKVTQSSRYLVKRTGEKVFLECVQDMDHENMFWYRQDPGLGLRLIYFSYDVKMKEKGDIPEGYSVSREKKERFSLILESASTNQTSMYLCASHRIAGMGEQYFGPGTRLTVT.

This clone showed up just a few times. This chain links TRBV3-1 (or the pseudogene TRBV3-2) with TRBJ2-5; D remains unclear. The length of the CDR3 is 13 residues. Trimming cost V 6 bases and J 1 base, with 9 bases left between them. Germline CDR1 reads LGHDT; CDR2 reads YNNKEL (reference sequence). In DNA form, the CDR3 reads TGTGCCAGCAGGCCCCTCAGCCAAGAGACCCAGTACTTC. Its translation: CASRPLSQETQYF.